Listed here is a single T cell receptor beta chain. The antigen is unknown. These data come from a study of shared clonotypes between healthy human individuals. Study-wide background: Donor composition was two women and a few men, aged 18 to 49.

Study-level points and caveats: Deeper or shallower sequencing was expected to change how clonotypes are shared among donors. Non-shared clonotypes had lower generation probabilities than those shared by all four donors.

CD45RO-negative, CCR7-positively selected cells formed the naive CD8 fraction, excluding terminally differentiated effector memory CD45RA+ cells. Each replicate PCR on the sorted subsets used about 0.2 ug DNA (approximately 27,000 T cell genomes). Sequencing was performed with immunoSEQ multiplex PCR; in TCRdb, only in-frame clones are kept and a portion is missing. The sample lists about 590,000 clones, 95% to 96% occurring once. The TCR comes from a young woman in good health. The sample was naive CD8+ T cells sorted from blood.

The CDR3 spells CASSSTSASYNEQFF. The CDR3 coding sequence is TGTGCCAGCAGCTCCACTAGCGCCTCCTACAATGAGCAGTTCTTC. The chain carries TRBV5-4 and TRBJ2-1, with 7 bases fitting TRBD2. The germline CDR1 and CDR2 sequences are SGHNT and YYREEE (reference sequence). The CDR3 is 15 amino acids. The V segment lost 3 bases and the J segment 0 bases; nucleotides outside the gene matches: 3.